A selection of T cell receptor beta chains follows, all from one sample in a study of cytomegalovirus exposure and HLA in healthy donors. Sequencing used immunoSEQ multiplex PCR; TCRdb keeps in-frame clones, though not all of them. The sample carries about 140,000 clones, under 90% recorded once. Sequencing was done on a sample of PBMCs. The receptor source for this set is a boy aged 2-15 years in good health and CMV-seronegative. Each CDR3 is given with its conserved first and last residue. A D gene is named only where the DNA matches it firmly. Only part of the rows carry a size: once, few, many, or a class if the clone is expanded.

v_gene: TRBV5-6; d_gene: NA; abundance: few; j_gene: TRBJ1-1; CDR3aa: CASSRDRFTEAFF; CDR3nt: TGTGCCAGCAGCCGCGACAGGTTCACTGAAGCTTTCTTT
v_gene: TRBV5-4; d_gene: NA; abundance: NA; j_gene: TRBJ2-7; CDR3aa: CASSLGVSSYEQYF; CDR3nt: TGTGCCAGCAGCTTAGGGGTCAGCTCCTACGAGCAGTACTTC
v_gene: TRBV11-3; d_gene: NA; abundance: NA; j_gene: TRBJ2-2; CDR3aa: CASSPGVTGPGELFF; CDR3nt: TGTGCCAGCAGCCCTGGGGTCACAGGACCCGGGGAGCTGTTTTTT
v_gene: TRBV6-5; d_gene: NA; abundance: once; j_gene: TRBJ2-6; CDR3aa: CASSLLFRSGANVLTF; CDR3nt: TGTGCCAGCAGTTTACTGTTTCGCTCTGGGGCCAACGTCCTGACTTTC
v_gene: TRBV9; d_gene: TRBD2; abundance: NA; j_gene: TRBJ2-2; CDR3aa: CASSKTSVSSPGELFF; CDR3nt: TGTGCCAGCAGCAAGACTAGCGTGTCCTCTCCCGGGGAGCTGTTTTTT
v_gene: TRBV6-6; d_gene: NA; abundance: NA; j_gene: TRBJ1-5; CDR3aa: CASSRQTGFNQPQHF; CDR3nt: TGTGCCAGCAGCCGACAAACAGGGTTCAACCAGCCCCAGCATTTT
v_gene: TRBV4-1; d_gene: NA; abundance: NA; j_gene: TRBJ2-4; CDR3aa: CASSHITEGAAKNIQYF; CDR3nt: TGCGCCAGCAGCCATATCACTGAAGGGGCGGCCAAAAACATTCAGTACTTC
v_gene: TRBV19; d_gene: TRBD1; abundance: NA; j_gene: TRBJ1-1; CDR3aa: CARNPKTGFFCLPEAFF; CDR3nt: TGTGCCAGGAACCCTAAGACAGGGTTTTTTTGTTTGCCTGAAGCTTTCTTT
v_gene: TRBV10-3; d_gene: NA; abundance: NA; j_gene: TRBJ2-7; CDR3aa: CAISPRGIQEQYF; CDR3nt: TGTGCCATCAGCCCTCGGGGAATCCAGGAGCAGTACTTC
v_gene: TRBV7-2; d_gene: NA; abundance: NA; j_gene: TRBJ2-2; CDR3aa: CASSLASGTGELFF; CDR3nt: TGTGCCAGCAGCTTAGCCAGCGGCACCGGGGAGCTGTTTTTT
v_gene: TRBV9; d_gene: TRBD2; abundance: once; j_gene: TRBJ2-1; CDR3aa: CASSPRLAGGYEQFF; CDR3nt: TGTGCCAGCAGCCCCCGCCTAGCGGGAGGATATGAGCAGTTCTTC
v_gene: TRBV9; d_gene: NA; abundance: NA; j_gene: TRBJ1-6; CDR3aa: CASSPRTDSYNSPLHF; CDR3nt: TGTGCCAGCAGCCCACGGACAGACTCCTATAATTCACCCCTCCACTTT
v_gene: TRBV7-3; d_gene: NA; abundance: NA; j_gene: TRBJ1-1; CDR3aa: CASRLAGNTEAFF; CDR3nt: TGTGCCAGCCGACTCGCGGGGAACACTGAAGCTTTCTTT
v_gene: TRBV6-1; d_gene: NA; abundance: NA; j_gene: TRBJ2-3; CDR3aa: CASSEARGLHF; CDR3nt: TGTGCCAGCAGTGAAGCGAGGGGACTGCATTTT
v_gene: TRBV4-1; d_gene: TRBD2; abundance: NA; j_gene: TRBJ2-2; CDR3aa: CASSQDPPLADLPAELFF; CDR3nt: TGCGCCAGCAGCCAAGATCCGCCGCTAGCGGATTTACCGGCGGAGCTGTTTTTT
v_gene: TRBV11-2; d_gene: TRBD1; abundance: NA; j_gene: TRBJ1-4; CDR3aa: CASSYGTGLHEKLFF; CDR3nt: TGTGCCAGCAGCTACGGGACAGGGCTCCACGAAAAACTGTTTTTT
v_gene: TRBV19; d_gene: NA; abundance: NA; j_gene: TRBJ2-5; CDR3aa: CASGTGLSETQYF; CDR3nt: TGTGCCAGTGGTACAGGGCTTTCGGAGACCCAGTACTTC
v_gene: TRBV28; d_gene: NA; abundance: NA; j_gene: TRBJ1-1; CDR3aa: CATASGSNTEAFF; CDR3nt: TGTGCCACCGCTTCGGGGTCGAACACTGAAGCTTTCTTT
v_gene: TRBV12-5; d_gene: TRBD2; abundance: NA; j_gene: TRBJ2-7; CDR3aa: CASGLSASGYYEQYF; CDR3nt: TGTGCTAGTGGTTTGTCGGCTAGCGGCTACTACGAGCAGTACTTC
v_gene: TRBV7-6; d_gene: TRBD1; abundance: NA; j_gene: TRBJ1-3; CDR3aa: CASSLGYRGPSGNTIYF; CDR3nt: TGTGCCAGCAGCTTAGGTTACAGGGGGCCTTCTGGAAACACCATATATTTT
v_gene: TRBV10-2; d_gene: TRBD2; abundance: NA; j_gene: TRBJ2-3; CDR3aa: CASSSGLAGGTDTQYF; CDR3nt: TGCGCCAGCAGCTCGGGACTAGCCGGGGGCACAGATACGCAGTATTTT
v_gene: TRBV6-5; d_gene: TRBD1; abundance: few; j_gene: TRBJ2-3; CDR3aa: CASSYRDSVDTQYF; CDR3nt: TGTGCCAGCAGTTACAGGGACAGTGTGGATACGCAGTATTTT
v_gene: TRBV25-1; d_gene: TRBD1; abundance: NA; j_gene: TRBJ1-4; CDR3aa: CASSPFQGAAKLFF; CDR3nt: TGTGCCAGCAGTCCTTTCCAGGGGGCGGCAAAACTGTTTTTT
v_gene: TRBV14; d_gene: NA; abundance: NA; j_gene: TRBJ1-3; CDR3aa: CASSQNRSGNTIYF; CDR3nt: TGTGCCAGCAGCCAAAACAGGTCTGGAAACACCATATATTTT
v_gene: TRBV7-9; d_gene: NA; abundance: NA; j_gene: TRBJ2-3; CDR3aa: CASSLGGNTQYF; CDR3nt: TGTGCCAGCAGCTTAGGGGGCAACACGCAGTATTTT
v_gene: TRBV18; d_gene: NA; abundance: NA; j_gene: TRBJ1-5; CDR3aa: CASSPSGAYNQPQHF; CDR3nt: TGTGCCAGCTCACCGAGCGGGGCTTACAATCAGCCCCAGCATTTT
v_gene: TRBV7-9; d_gene: NA; abundance: NA; j_gene: TRBJ1-2; CDR3aa: CASTPGGFSHYGYTF; CDR3nt: TGTGCCAGCACCCCGGGTGGCTTTTCCCACTATGGCTACACCTTC
v_gene: TRBV6-5; d_gene: NA; abundance: NA; j_gene: TRBJ1-2; CDR3aa: CASIGPGLPYGYTF; CDR3nt: TGTGCCAGCATTGGGCCGGGACTGCCCTATGGCTACACCTTC
v_gene: TRBV4-2; d_gene: NA; abundance: NA; j_gene: TRBJ2-3; CDR3aa: CASSQEDSSSTDTQYF; CDR3nt: TGTGCCAGCAGCCAAGAGGACAGTTCTAGCACAGATACGCAGTATTTT
v_gene: TRBV5-1; d_gene: NA; abundance: NA; j_gene: TRBJ1-4; CDR3aa: CASSLAQTGEKLFF; CDR3nt: TGCGCCAGCAGCTTGGCCCAAACGGGTGAAAAACTGTTTTTT
v_gene: TRBV15; d_gene: NA; abundance: NA; j_gene: TRBJ1-5; CDR3aa: CATSNRDGSNQPQHF; CDR3nt: TGTGCCACCAGCAACCGGGATGGGAGCAATCAGCCCCAGCATTTT